This TCR beta chain appears in the sequencing data of a study of blood T cell repertoires in COVID-19. The overall study: From the United States, Italy and Spain came samples of acute and convalescent COVID-19.

How the authors handled the data: Counts of nucleated cells, estimated from reference gene primer amplification, were obtained. Clones were read by immunoSEQ multiplex PCR, and TCRdb kept only the in-frame ones, dropping some. The DNA gave D and trimming, while V, J and clone size come from that table. The data hold some 50,000 clones, with around 80% observed a single time. The sequence was obtained from a woman aged 80 or older with acute or convalescent COVID-19. The sample was peripheral blood.

CDR3 amino acids: CASSQVDIDTEAFF. CDR3 in DNA: TGTGCCAGCAGCCAAGTTGACATTGACACTGAAGCTTTCTTT. The chain recombines TRBV4-2 with TRBJ1-1; D gene unclear. CDR3 length equals 14 residues. Trimming took off 1 base at V and 3 bases at J, with 9 bases between the two ends. Germline CDR1 and CDR2: LGHNA and YNFKEQ.